This T cell receptor beta chain came from a study of blood T cell repertoires in COVID-19. In the study overall: Acute and convalescent COVID-19 samples came from the United States, Italy and Spain. PBMCs, B-cell-depleted T cells, or T cells were the source of the cDNA or gDNA that made up the material.

This clone was picked up one time. Germline lookup yields CDR1 LGHDT and CDR2 YNNKEL (reference sequence). The germline V and J ends were trimmed by 1 base and 0 bases, with 10 bases remaining between them. The CDR3 has 16 residues. Original processing notes: Counts of nucleated cells, estimated from reference gene primer amplification, were obtained. The assay was immunoSEQ multiplex PCR, and TCRdb's table has in-frame clones only and misses some. V and J calls and clone size follow that table, whereas D and trimming were derived from the DNA. The sample shows 150,000 or so clones, over 60% of them seen only once.

Sequencing was carried out using peripheral blood. This chain uses TRBV3-1 (or the pseudogene TRBV3-2) with TRBJ2-1; D is possibly TRBD2 (5 bases). This TCR derives from a woman aged 65 to 85 with acute or convalescent COVID-19. CDR3 loop: CASSQVLGSSYNEQFF. In DNA form, the CDR3 reads TGTGCCAGCAGCCAAGTTTTGGGGAGCTCCTACAATGAGCAGTTCTTC.